This T cell receptor (beta chain) emerged from a study of blood T cell repertoires in COVID-19. Study-wide context: Sample material is recorded as cDNA or gDNA derived from T cells, B-cell-depleted T cells, or PBMCs.

In the source study's methods: Scientists estimated how many nucleated cells there were by amplifying reference gene primers. Generated by immunoSEQ multiplex PCR, the TCRdb table keeps only in-frame clones and is missing some. D and trimming come from the DNA, and the V and J calls and clone size come from that table. The top ten hold 5% to 5.5% of the sample, which has around 330,000 clones, roughly 90% seen once. This clone is a singleton in its sample. Per the germline V gene, CDR1 is SGDLS and CDR2 is YYNGEE. Trimming stripped 4 bases from V and 7 bases from J, with 17 bases between. This CDR3 contains 15 residues. Study members were between about 18 and 90 years old and lived in about two dozen US regions.

This chain joins TRBV9 and TRBJ1-4; D perhaps matches TRBD1 (6 bases). This TCR was recovered from a man aged 55-75 years who had recovered from COVID-19. The sample was PBMCs or T cells enriched from blood (not recorded which). CDR3 in amino acids: CASSPQVGASEKLFF. As DNA, the CDR3 is TGTGCCAGCAGCCCTCAGGTGGGGGCGAGTGAAAAACTGTTTTTT.